The 13 T cell receptor beta chains below were found in one sample sequenced in a study of blood T cells in healthy people across ages. Primers used in a second PCR of roughly 6 to 11 cycles were a sample-barcoded 5' primer and a J-beta primer mix. TCRdb passed the 5' RACE reads through MiXCR, listing each CDR3 protein once. The sample gives 650,000 to 800,000 distinct CDR3 sequences, over 40% of which show up once; 13% is in the top ten. Material: blood. The receptors were gathered from a woman of 80 years or more in good health.

The rearrangement uses TRBV20-1 and TRBJ2-3, with D possibly TRBD2 on 7 matching bases. V lost 1 base to trimming and J lost 11 bases, with 19 bases between them. The CDR3 has 14 amino acids. The V gene's germline CDR1 is DFQATT and CDR2 SNEGSKA (reference sequence). CDR3 in amino acids: CSARAGGAVGGQYF. CDR3 DNA: TGCAGTGCTAGAGCGGGGGGCGCCGTAGGAGGGCAGTATTTT.

This clonotype was recorded at least ten times. The chain employs TRBV18 and TRBJ1-2, with D perhaps matching TRBD1 (6 bases). Trimming left V 8 bases short and J 4 bases short, with 20 bases between. Germline lookup yields CDR1 KGHSH and CDR2 LQKENI. The CDR3 runs to 15 residues. This chain's CDR3 is CASRQGIGFSYGYTF. In nucleotides, the CDR3 is TGTGCCAGCAGGCAGGGGATCGGCTTCAGCTATGGCTACACCTTC.

CDR3 sequence reads: CASSIPDIWDEQFF. In nucleotides, the CDR3 is TGTGCCAGCAGCATCCCCGACATTTGGGATGAGCAGTTCTTC. This chain uses TRBV28 with TRBJ2-1; D remains unclear. Germline-derived CDR1 and CDR2 are MDHEN and SYDVKM. Trimming left V 6 bases short and J 8 bases short, with 17 bases between. This CDR3 is built from 14 residues.

V usage is TRBV28 and J usage is TRBJ1-6; unclear D gene. Between the trimmed V and J ends, which lost 3 bases and 14 bases, there was a span of 11 bases. This CDR3 is 12 amino acids long. In germline, CDR1 is MDHEN, CDR2 SYDVKM. CDR3 nucleotides: TGTGCCAGCAGTTTTGGGCATAGCTCCCTCCACTTT. Amino acid sequence: CASSFGHSSLHF.

The gene calls are TRBV7-9 and TRBJ2-3; TRBD2 aligns across 7 bases. J was trimmed by 2 bases and V by 2 bases; bases with no gene match: 7. The CDR3 is 16 amino acids. Germline CDR1 and CDR2: SEHNR and FQNEAQ (reference sequence). DNA for the CDR3: TGTGCCAGCAGCTTATTATGGAGCGGGGACACAGATACGCAGTATTTT. Protein sequence: CASSLLWSGDTDTQYF.

The sample holds many counts of this clonotype. The chain joins TRBV20-1 to TRBJ2-6, with no clear D. This CDR3 comprises 11 residues. Trimming stripped 7 bases from V and 4 bases from J, with 5 bases between. Germline CDR1 and CDR2: DFQATT and SNEGSKA (reference sequence). In DNA, the CDR3 is TGCAGTGGTACCGGGGCCAACGTCCTGACTTTC. It codes for CSGTGANVLTF.

This sequence joins TRBV20-1 and TRBJ2-1; 14 positions match TRBD2. From germline, CDR1 is DFQATT and CDR2 SNEGSKA (reference sequence). V lost 3 bases and J lost 9; bases outside the gene matches: 13. The CDR3 spans 17 residues. CDR3 DNA sequence: TGCAGTGCTAGGGGGACTAGCGGGGGCATATTCAGTGGTGAGCAGTTCTTC. Amino acid sequence: CSARGTSGGIFSGEQFF.

The chain recombines TRBV20-1 with TRBJ1-2; D gene uncertain. Between the trimmed V and J ends, which lost 0 bases and 5 bases, there was a span of 10 bases. The CDR3 spans 13 residues. Germline CDR1 and CDR2: DFQATT and SNEGSKA (reference sequence). The CDR3: CSARESLGYGYTF. Here the CDR3 DNA reads TGCAGTGCTAGAGAAAGTCTCGGGTATGGCTACACCTTC.

This chain joins TRBV18 and TRBJ2-3; 10 bases map to TRBD2. The CDR3 covers 16 residues. Germline-derived CDR1 and CDR2 are KGHSH and LQKENI. V dropped 3 bases and J dropped 4; count of bases not matched to a gene: 7. The CDR3 bases are TGTGCCAGCTCACCTTCCTCAGCGGGAGGGGCAGATACGCAGTATTTT. Amino acid sequence: CASSPSSAGGADTQYF.

The CDR3 coding sequence is TGCAGTGCCCAGACTAGCCACCCCTACAATGAGCAGTTCTTC. It yields the protein CSAQTSHPYNEQFF. The gene calls are TRBV20-1 and TRBJ2-1; 7 bases match TRBD2. With 6 bases clipped from V and 2 bases from J, the junction kept 7 bases outside the gene matches. The CDR3 totals 14 residues. Germline V gene lookup returns CDR1 DFQATT and CDR2 SNEGSKA (reference sequence).

This clonotype was picked up many times. The chain combines TRBV15 with TRBJ1-2; the D is unclear. Trimming stripped 0 bases from V and 10 bases from J, with 9 bases between. The CDR3 loop spans 12 amino acids. Germline CDR1 reads LNHNV; CDR2 reads YYDKDF (reference sequence). The CDR3 protein is CATSRDLAAYTF. DNA for the CDR3: TGTGCCACCAGCAGAGATCTTGCAGCCTACACCTTC.

This clonotype was seen only a few times. The J gene is TRBJ1-2, the V gene TRBV20-1; TRBD1 agrees at 9 bases. This CDR3 contains 15 residues. CDR1 is DFQATT and CDR2 is SNEGSKA in the germline V gene (reference sequence). Unmatched junction bases numbered 11, after V lost 7 bases and J lost 2 bases. The CDR3 nucleotides are TGCAGTGGGGGGTCGGGACAGGGAGAGAACTATGGCTACACCTTC. Protein sequence: CSGGSGQGENYGYTF.

The gene calls are TRBV2 and TRBJ1-5; 8 nucleotides match TRBD1. Per germline, CDR1 SNHLY and CDR2 FYNNEI. V gave up 3 bases and J gave up 1 base; unmatched junction bases: 2. The CDR3 has 15 residues. CDR3 region: CASSERTGSNQPQHF. CDR3 DNA: TGTGCCAGCAGTGAGAGGACAGGGAGCAATCAGCCCCAGCATTTT.